This record concerns one TCR beta chain sequence. Antigen specificity is unknown. As for time point: week 5, during vaccination. Doses consisted of 300 ug of mutant IDH1 20-mer peptide each, paired with topical imiquimod. New WHO grade 3 or 4 IDH1-mutant, ATRX-lost astrocytomas were present in all donors. This sample is drawn from a study of a mutant IDH1 vaccine in newly diagnosed glioma. Study details: Patients began vaccination 4-6 weeks after radiotherapy alone, or with temozolomide cycles. Treated patients comprised around 60% males and approximately 40% females, mean age roughly 44 years. Patients got radiotherapy, temozolomide, or both beforehand, and most got both.

This CDR3 is built from 15 residues. Germline loops: CDR1 SGHRS, CDR2 YFSETQ. With 4 bases removed from V and 5 bases from J, the gap between germline ends came to 15 bases. Measured with immunoSEQ multiplex PCR; TCRdb has only the in-frame clones, and not every one. The table has fewer than 100,000 clones, roughly 90% seen once. The origin of this receptor is a woman aged 50 to 60 with glioma. The chain combines TRBV5-1 with TRBJ1-4; TRBD1 is a possible D gene (6 bases). This specimen was PBMCs, taken from a glioma patient whose treatment included an IDH1 peptide vaccine. The CDR3 spells CASSPGGQRNEKLFF. The CDR3 DNA sequence: TGCGCCAGCAGCCCGGGCGGACAGAGAAATGAAAAACTGTTTTTT. The full variable domain, rest sourced from reference TRBV5-1 and TRBJ1-4, is KAGVTQTPRYLIKTRGQQVTLSCSPISGHRSVSWYQQTPGQGLQFLFEYFSETQRNKGNFPGRFSGRQFSNSRSEMNVSTLELGDSALYLCASSPGGQRNEKLFFGSGTQLSVL.